The clone carrying this T cell receptor (beta chain) came up a few times. This sample stems from a study of blood T cell repertoires in COVID-19. About the study: The samples span acute and convalescent COVID-19 from the United States, Italy and Spain.

Between the trimmed V and J ends, which lost 5 bases and 12 bases, there was a span of 22 bases. The CDR3 covers 14 residues. The V gene's germline CDR1 is MDHEN and CDR2 SYDVKM. Only in-frame clones appear in the TCRdb table, and some are missing; sequencing was by immunoSEQ multiplex PCR. This table has approximately 28,000 clones, 85% to 95% appearing once. The sequence came from a woman in her 70s with COVID-19, enrolled during active disease. Material: peripheral blood. J is TRBJ1-2 and V is TRBV28; D not certain. This CDR3 reads CASSLEDTAMRHTF. For the CDR3, the DNA is TGTGCCAGCAGTCTCGAAGACACCGCTATGAGACACACCTTC.